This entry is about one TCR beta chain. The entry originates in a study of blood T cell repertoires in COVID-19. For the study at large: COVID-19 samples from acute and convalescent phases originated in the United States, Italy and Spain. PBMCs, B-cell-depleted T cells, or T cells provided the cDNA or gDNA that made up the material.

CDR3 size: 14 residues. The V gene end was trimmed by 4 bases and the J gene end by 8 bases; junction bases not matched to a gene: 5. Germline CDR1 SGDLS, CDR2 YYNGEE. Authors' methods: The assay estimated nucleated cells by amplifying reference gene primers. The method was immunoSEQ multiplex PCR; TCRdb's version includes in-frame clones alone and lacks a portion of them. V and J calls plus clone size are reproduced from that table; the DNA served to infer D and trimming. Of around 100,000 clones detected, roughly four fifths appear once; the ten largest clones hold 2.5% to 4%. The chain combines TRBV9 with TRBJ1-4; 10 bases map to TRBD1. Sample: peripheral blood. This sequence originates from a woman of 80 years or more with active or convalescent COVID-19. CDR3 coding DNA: TGTGCCAGCAGCCAGGGACAGGGGAAGGAAAAACTGTTTTTT. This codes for CASSQGQGKEKLFF.